The rows below give T cell receptor beta chains drawn from one sample of a study of control samples from healthy donors and cancer patients. Profiling relied on immunoSEQ multiplex PCR, and the TCRdb table lists in-frame clones only, not all of them. The sample has 150,000 or so clones, 70% to 90% seen once. What was sequenced was blood. The receptor set was obtained from a man aged 18 to 29 in good health. CDR3s include the opening cysteine and the closing phenylalanine or tryptophan. A D gene is named only where the DNA matches it firmly. Clone size appears in some rows only: once, few, many, or a class for an expanded clone.

>13|TRBJ2-2|TRBV7-3|NA|NA
TGTGCCAGCACGTCCTCGGGATCCGGGGAGCTGTTTTTT
CASTSSGSGELFF
>13|TRBJ2-3|TRBV7-3|NA|NA
TGTGCCAGCAGCGAGGGGTTCTCGGATACGCAGTATTTT
CASSEGFSDTQYF
>13|TRBJ2-3|TRBV30|NA|NA
TGTGCCTGGATTGAGGCCGGGAGCGATACGCAGTATTTT
CAWIEAGSDTQYF
>15|TRBJ2-7|TRBV19|NA|TRBD1
TGTGCCAGTAGCCAACAGACAGGGGGCTCCTACGAGCAGTACTTC
CASSQQTGGSYEQYF
>12|TRBJ1-5|TRBV6-7|once|NA
TGTGCCAGCAGTGAACGCAATCAGCCCCAGCATTTT
CASSERNQPQHF
>17|TRBJ2-2|TRBV9|NA|TRBD1
TGTGCCAGCAGCGAGACCCCGACAGGGCAGTTGACCGGGGAGCTGTTTTTT
CASSETPTGQLTGELFF
>15|TRBJ2-2|TRBV9|once|TRBD1
TGTGCCAGCAGCGCAAGGGACAGGGGCACCGGGGAGCTGTTTTTT
CASSARDRGTGELFF
>15|TRBJ2-3|TRBV28|NA|NA
TGTGCCAGCAGTTTCCACCAAGGCGCCGGGTTGGCGCAGTATTTT
CASSFHQGAGLAQYF
>15|TRBJ1-1|TRBV5-1|NA|NA
TGCGCCAGCAGCGTCTCAGGGGCTGCGGTCACTGAAGCTTTCTTT
CASSVSGAAVTEAFF
>15|TRBJ1-1|TRBV7-9|few|NA
TGTGCCAGCAGCCGTGGGCCGGGTCTGAACACTGAAGCTTTCTTT
CASSRGPGLNTEAFF
>13|TRBJ1-6|TRBV30|NA|NA
TGTGCCTGGACTCGGGGTTATAATTCACCCCTCCACTTT
CAWTRGYNSPLHF
>13|TRBJ2-3|TRBV3-1/TRBV3-2|once|TRBD2
TGTGCCAGCAGCCAGGGAAGCGGGATCACGCAGTATTTT
CASSQGSGITQYF
>13|TRBJ1-2|TRBV5-1|NA|NA
TGCGCCAGCAGCCCGGACAGTGGCTATGGCTACACCTTC
CASSPDSGYGYTF
>13|TRBJ1-1|TRBV6-5|few|NA
TGTGCCAGCACTGTACAGGGGAACACTGAAGCTTTCTTT
CASTVQGNTEAFF
>14|TRBJ2-7|TRBV10-3|NA|NA
TGTGCCATCAGTGAGCCACCTACTCACTACGAGCAGTACTTC
CAISEPPTHYEQYF
>12|TRBJ2-5|TRBV30|NA|TRBD2
TGTGCCTGGAGTATAGCGGGGCGAACCCAGTACTTC
CAWSIAGRTQYF
>12|TRBJ1-5|TRBV7-6|few|NA
TGTGCCAGCAGAAATCCAAATCAGCCCCAGCATTTT
CASRNPNQPQHF
>13|TRBJ2-7|TRBV7-2|few|NA
TGTGCCAGCAGCTTAGGGGGTCAGGGCGAGCAGTACTTC
CASSLGGQGEQYF
>14|TRBJ2-1|TRBV19|NA|TRBD2
TGTGCCAGTAGTATAGCTAGCGGGGGTATCGAGCAGTTCTTC
CASSIASGGIEQFF
>14|TRBJ1-1|TRBV7-3|NA|NA
TGTGCCAGCAGCTTATTGGGCCCGAACACTGAAGCTTTCTTT
CASSLLGPNTEAFF
>12|TRBJ1-2|TRBV28|NA|NA
TGTGCCAGCAGTTTAACAGTCTATGGCTACACCTTC
CASSLTVYGYTF
>14|TRBJ1-5|TRBV30|once|NA
TGTGCCTGGAGTGCGCAGTCCACAGGACAGCCCCAGCATTTT
CAWSAQSTGQPQHF
>15|TRBJ2-3|TRBV10-3|once|NA
TGTGCCATCAGTGGGGAAGACAGGTACACAGATACGCAGTATTTT
CAISGEDRYTDTQYF
>15|TRBJ2-3|TRBV15|NA|TRBD1
TGTGCCACCAGCAGAGTCAGGGGGAACGCAGATACGCAGTATTTT
CATSRVRGNADTQYF
>14|TRBJ2-4|TRBV7-3|once|NA
TGTGCCAGCAGCCTGACGGGGTCGGGAAACATTCAGTACTTC
CASSLTGSGNIQYF
>14|TRBJ2-5|TRBV7-9|NA|NA
TGTGCCAGCACCTCCCCCAGACGAGGGCCGACCCAGTACTTC
CASTSPRRGPTQYF
>18|TRBJ2-7|TRBV21-1|NA|NA
TGTGCCAGCAGCAAACTCCGGGGTTGGCAAACGGGTTCCTACGAGCAGTACTTC
CASSKLRGWQTGSYEQYF
>14|TRBJ1-1|TRBV7-2|NA|NA
TGTGCCAGCAGCTTAGCGCTCTCCGACACTGAAGCTTTCTTT
CASSLALSDTEAFF
>14|TRBJ1-1|TRBV5-4|NA|NA
TGTGCCAGCAGCTCAAGGGACTTGAACACTGAAGCTTTCTTT
CASSSRDLNTEAFF
>15|TRBJ2-3|TRBV14|NA|TRBD2
TGTGCCAGCAGCCAAGACCGGTTTAGCGGGGATACGCAGTATTTT
CASSQDRFSGDTQYF
>17|TRBJ2-5|TRBV7-6|NA|TRBD2
TGTGCCAGCAGCTCCCCGCGACTAGCGGGGTACCAAGAGACCCAGTACTTC
CASSSPRLAGYQETQYF
>17|TRBJ2-1|TRBV5-4|NA|NA
TGTGCCAGCAGCTTGTTTGAGGGGGTGAACTCCTACAATGAGCAGTTCTTC
CASSLFEGVNSYNEQFF